Shown below are 8 T cell receptor beta chains from a single sample sequenced in a study of metastatic and nonmetastatic thyroid tumors (dated by TCRdb to about 2020). No treatment had been received by any patient before thyroid surgery. The library was generated by PCR. Sequencing used an Illumina HiSeq 4000. TCRdb reprocessed the public reads (quality trimming at Q25 with fastp, clone calling with MiXCR) and kept in-frame beta chains. The sample table lists approximately 20,000 clones, about 35% of them with a count of one. Roughly 23% of the sample rests with the top ten. The sequencing input was tumor tissue. The receptors originated from a female donor with papillary thyroid cancer or a benign thyroid nodule (not recorded which). Some clones in this sample may be carry-over from other donors' samples.

This clone appeared a single time. V gene TRBV30 combines with J gene TRBJ1-2; no definite D call. The V gene lost 7 bases and the J gene lost 6 bases, with 3 bases spanning the gap. The CDR3 sequence is 8 residues long. CDR1 and CDR2 from the germline V gene are GTSNPN and SVGIG (reference sequence). The CDR3 reads CALNGYTF. In DNA, the CDR3 is TGTGCCTTAAATGGCTACACCTTC.

This clone was detected a few times. The chain employs TRBV6-1 and TRBJ1-1; no clear D. The germline V gene has CDR1 MNHNS and CDR2 SASEGT. V was pared by 5 bases and J by 3 bases, with 10 bases between. The CDR3 is 13 amino acids. The CDR3 DNA follows: TGTGCCAGCAGTTTGCAGGTTCACACTGAAGCTTTCTTT. Translating it yields CASSLQVHTEAFF.

This chain connects TRBV7-2 to TRBJ2-7; D ambiguous. Germline V gives CDR1 SGHTA, CDR2 FQGNSA. This CDR3 spans 13 amino acids. Trimming cost V 5 bases and J 3 bases, with 11 bases left between them. The CDR3 is CASSPGPYYEQYF. DNA for the CDR3: TGTGCCAGCAGCCCCGGACCTTACTACGAGCAGTACTTC. The full variable domain, rest sourced from reference TRBV7-2 and TRBJ2-7, is GAGVSQSPSNKVTEKGKDVELRCDPISGHTALYWYRQSLGQGLEFLIYFQGNSAPDKSGLPSDRFSAERTGGSVSTLTIQRTQQEDSAVYLCASSPGPYYEQYFGPGTRLTVT.

The table lists this clone with a few counts. The chain links TRBV19 to TRBJ2-1; D is possibly TRBD1 (6 bases). The CDR3 totals 11 residues. V was pared by 9 bases and J by 10 bases, with 13 bases between. Germline V lookup: CDR1 LNHDA, CDR2 SQIVND (reference sequence). CDR3 nucleotides: TGTGCCAGCACAGGGTCCGGGGAGCAGTTCTTC. Protein: CASTGSGEQFF.

This clone was seen more than once but under ten times. V and J are TRBV30 and TRBJ2-7; TRBD1 might be the D (6 bases). Germline lookup yields CDR1 GTSNPN and CDR2 SVGIG (reference sequence). The CDR3 runs 14 residues. Trimming removed 2 bases at V and 0 bases at J, with 11 bases between. The CDR3 sequence: CAWSRSDSSYEQYF. The DNA for the CDR3 is TGTGCCTGGAGTCGATCGGACAGCTCCTACGAGCAGTACTTC.

V is TRBV9 and J is TRBJ1-1; 7 positions match TRBD1. Germline V gene data show CDR1 as SGDLS and CDR2 as YYNGEE. CDR3 length equals 18 residues. Unmatched junction bases numbered 18, after V lost 0 bases and J lost 7 bases. The CDR3 nucleotides are TGTGCCAGCAGCGTAGAGCCTTACGGACAGGCCGAAGGAGGTGAAGCTTTCTTT. Amino acid sequence: CASSVEPYGQAEGGEAFF.

The rearrangement links TRBV5-1 to TRBJ2-7; the D gene is possibly TRBD2 (5 bases). There are 15 residues in the CDR3. Looked up from germline, CDR1 is SGHRS and CDR2 is YFSETQ. V was cut by 4 bases and J by 9 bases, with 23 bases left in between. The CDR3 protein is CASSRRGSEYDVQYF. CDR3 bases: TGCGCCAGCAGCCGCCGGGGTTCAGAGTACGACGTGCAGTACTTC.

The chain couples TRBV28 to TRBJ2-1, with 8 positions matching TRBD2. CDR1 MDHEN and CDR2 SYDVKM come from the germline V gene. CDR3 length: 14 amino acids. Unmatched junction bases numbered 7, after V lost 7 bases and J lost 5 bases. In DNA, the CDR3 is TGTGCCAGCATCTTCGCGGGAGGAGACAATGAGCAGTTCTTC. Translation: CASIFAGGDNEQFF. Using reference TRBV28 and TRBJ2-1 for the parts outside the CDR3, the full variable domain is DVKVTQSSRYLVKRTGEKVFLECVQDMDHENMFWYRQDPGLGLRLIYFSYDVKMKEKGDIPEGYSVSREKKERFSLILESASTNQTSMYLCASIFAGGDNEQFFGPGTRLTVL.